The text below deals with one T cell receptor beta chain. The entry originates in a study of blood T cell repertoires in COVID-19. Study overall: Researchers got acute and convalescent COVID-19 samples from the United States, Italy and Spain. In each case, the material was cDNA or gDNA derived from T cells, B-cell-depleted T cells, or PBMCs.

CDR1 and CDR2 (germline): SGDLS, YYNGEE. The CDR3 is 15 residues long. Trimming stripped 1 base from V and 1 base from J, with 11 bases between. The authors' processing: From reference gene primer amplification, estimates of nucleated cell counts were derived. Repertoires were generated with immunoSEQ multiplex PCR, while TCRdb's copy carries only in-frame clones and drops some. The V and J calls and clone size were taken over from that table, and D and trimming were inferred from the DNA. The table lists 390,000 or so clones, roughly 89% of them singletons. The sample comprised peripheral blood. This clonotype was obtained from a man younger than 35 with active or convalescent COVID-19. This chain links TRBV9 with TRBJ2-5, with D uncertain. The CDR3 DNA sequence: TGTGCCAGCAGCGTAAATGCGGTACTCCAAGAGACCCAGTACTTC. It is translated as CASSVNAVLQETQYF.